The text below deals with one T cell receptor beta chain. Its specific antigen is unknown. There are no base qualities to consult, and no much larger clone falls within one base. The source of the sample is a study of blood T cell repertoires in COVID-19 (dated by TCRdb to 2018 to 2020). In terms of the full investigation: The collaborator samples originated in the United States, Italy and Spain and spanned the acute and convalescent phases of COVID-19. The repertoires were released in a freely available public database intended as a resource for research on the immune response to SARS-CoV-2. Nearly every sample came with metadata listing a de-identified subject ID, COVID-19 status, age in years and sex. Samples came from the ongoing ImmuneRACE study (first 160 participants) plus 1,254 subjects from 6 global collaborators. The prospective study material was composed of cDNA or gDNA derived from T cells, B-cell-depleted T cells, or PBMCs. Where available, HLA class I and class II types were taken from metadata supplied by the sample provider and were not determined by assay-based typing. Deeply sampled blood TCRbeta repertoires from subjects exposed to, actively infected with, or recovered from COVID-19 were included in the dataset.

Collaborating institutions collected whole blood in K2EDTA tubes following their own protocols. For TCRbeta analysis, collaborators shipped samples as frozen whole blood, isolated PBMCs, or DNA extracted from either of those sample types. The CDR3 goes from the cysteine to the phenylalanine over 16 residues. Of the read, only the CDR3 DNA is kept; its 48 bases are in frame from base 1. The germline V gene specifies SGHRS as CDR1 and YFSETQ as CDR2. The V end loses 0 bases and the J end loses 0 bases, and a stretch of 13 bases separates them. TCRbeta CDR3 regions were amplified from genomic DNA using the immunoSEQ Assay, a bias-controlled multiplex PCR. As for how the authors treated the data: Nucleated cell counts per sample were estimated from amplification of reference gene primers within the assay. To quantify the absolute abundance of each unique TCRbeta CDR3 rearrangement, sequence reads were collapsed and filtered. For each sample, productive Simpson clonality was calculated as the square root of Simpson's diversity index across productive rearrangements. TCRdb carries this immuneACCESS record with in-frame sequences only. Its versions omit some clonotypes, under half of them owing to an unresolved V gene in the studies checked, with the rest unexplained. V, J and clone size reflect that table, while D and trimming were determined from the DNA. Present in this sample are approximately 300,000 clones, about 82% of which were seen just once. 1.5% to 2% of the sample belongs to the ten largest clones.

What the work shows at the level of the full study, not this receptor alone: The amount of clinical and demographic metadata varied by source and participant and was provided uncurated.

Sequences were obtained from peripheral blood. This sequence was found in a woman in her forties or fifties with acute or convalescent COVID-19. The V gene is TRBV5-1 and the J gene is TRBJ2-7; matching of 6 bases hints at TRBD1 as the D gene. Read as DNA, the sequence is TGCGCCAGCAGCTTGGAGTTACAGGGCCTCTCCTACGAGCAGTACTTC. Its translation reads: CASSLELQGLSYEQYF.